Reported below is one T cell receptor beta chain. The data were obtained in a study of CD8+ T cells in alopecia areata. Treatment of the sample: oral pan-JAK inhibitor, 5-10 mg twice daily. RNA, once extracted, was reverse transcribed into cDNA for use as the sequencing template. Produced via immunoSEQ multiplex PCR; TCRdb's table is partial and in-frame only. Among 190,000 or so clones listed, around 60% were seen once. The V gene's germline CDR1 is MNHNS and CDR2 SASEGT. V gave up 7 bases and J gave up 4 bases; unmatched junction bases: 7. The CDR3 spans 14 residues. The genes are TRBV6-1 and TRBJ1-5; TRBD1 agrees at 7 bases. The sequence came from a human donor with alopecia areata. The sequencing here drew on CD4+ T cells sorted from blood, taken at week 4, from a patient treated with tofacitinib. CDR3 amino acids: CASNPGQKNQPQHF. CDR3 DNA sequence: TGTGCCAGCAATCCGGGACAGAAGAATCAGCCCCAGCATTTT.